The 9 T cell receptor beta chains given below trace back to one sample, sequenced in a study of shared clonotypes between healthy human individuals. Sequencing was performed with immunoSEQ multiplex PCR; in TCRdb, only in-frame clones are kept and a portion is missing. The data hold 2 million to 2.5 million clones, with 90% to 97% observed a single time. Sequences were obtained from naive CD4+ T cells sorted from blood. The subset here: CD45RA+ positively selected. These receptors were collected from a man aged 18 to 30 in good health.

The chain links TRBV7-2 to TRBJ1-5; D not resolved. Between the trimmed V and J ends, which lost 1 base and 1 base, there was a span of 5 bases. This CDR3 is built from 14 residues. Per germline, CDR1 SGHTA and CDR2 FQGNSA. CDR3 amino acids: CASSLVRSNQPQHF. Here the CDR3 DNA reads TGTGCCAGCAGCTTAGTCCGGAGCAATCAGCCCCAGCATTTT.

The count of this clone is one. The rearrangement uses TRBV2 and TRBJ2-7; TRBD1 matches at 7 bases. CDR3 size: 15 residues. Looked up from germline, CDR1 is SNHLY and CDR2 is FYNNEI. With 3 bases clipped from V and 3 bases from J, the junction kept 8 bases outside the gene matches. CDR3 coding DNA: TGTGCCAGCAGTGAGAGAGGGGGCTTCTACTACGAGCAGTACTTC. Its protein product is CASSERGGFYYEQYF. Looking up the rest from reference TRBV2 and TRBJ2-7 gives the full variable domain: EPEVTQTPSHQVTQMGQEVILRCVPISNHLYFYWYRQILGQKVEFLVSFYNNEISEKSEIFDDQFSVERPDGSNFTLKIRSTKLEDSAMYFCASSERGGFYYEQYFGPGTRLTVT.

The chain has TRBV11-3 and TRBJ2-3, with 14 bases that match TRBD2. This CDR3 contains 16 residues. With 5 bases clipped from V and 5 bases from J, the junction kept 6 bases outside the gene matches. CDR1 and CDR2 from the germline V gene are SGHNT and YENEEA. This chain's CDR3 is CASSLGLAGGGDTQYF. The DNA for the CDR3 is TGTGCCAGCAGCCTAGGACTAGCGGGAGGCGGAGATACGCAGTATTTT.

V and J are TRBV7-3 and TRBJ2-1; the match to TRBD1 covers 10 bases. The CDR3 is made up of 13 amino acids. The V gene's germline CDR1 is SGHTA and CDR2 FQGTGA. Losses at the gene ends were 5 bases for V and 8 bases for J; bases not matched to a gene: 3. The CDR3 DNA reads TGTGCCAGCAGCATGGACAGGGGGGATGAGCAGTTCTTC. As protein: CASSMDRGDEQFF.

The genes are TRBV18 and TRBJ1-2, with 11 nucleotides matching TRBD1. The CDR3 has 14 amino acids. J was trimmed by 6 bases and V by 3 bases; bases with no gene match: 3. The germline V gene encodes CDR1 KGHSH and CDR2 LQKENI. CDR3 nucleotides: TGTGCCAGCTCACCTGGACAGGGGGCGCATGGCTACACCTTC. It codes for CASSPGQGAHGYTF.

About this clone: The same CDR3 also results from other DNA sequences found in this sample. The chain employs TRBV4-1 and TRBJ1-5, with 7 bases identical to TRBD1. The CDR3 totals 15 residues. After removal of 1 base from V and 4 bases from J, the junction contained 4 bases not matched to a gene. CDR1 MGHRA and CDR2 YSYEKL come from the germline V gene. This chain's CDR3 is CASSQGDRANQPQHF. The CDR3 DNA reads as TGCGCCAGCAGCCAAGGAGACAGGGCGAATCAGCCCCAGCATTTT.

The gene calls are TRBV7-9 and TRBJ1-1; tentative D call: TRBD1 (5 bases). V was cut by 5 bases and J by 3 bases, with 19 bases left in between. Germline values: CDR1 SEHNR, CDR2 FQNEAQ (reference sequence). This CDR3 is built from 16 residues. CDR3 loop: CASSPPPGGGDTEAFF. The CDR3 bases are TGTGCCAGCAGCCCTCCCCCGGGCGGGGGGGACACTGAAGCTTTCTTT.

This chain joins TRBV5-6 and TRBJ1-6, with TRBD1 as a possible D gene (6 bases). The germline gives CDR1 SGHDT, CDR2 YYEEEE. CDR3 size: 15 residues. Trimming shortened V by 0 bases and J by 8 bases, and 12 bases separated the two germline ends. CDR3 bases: TGTGCCAGCAGCTTGGAACGGGGGCAGCATTCACCCCTCCACTTT. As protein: CASSLERGQHSPLHF.

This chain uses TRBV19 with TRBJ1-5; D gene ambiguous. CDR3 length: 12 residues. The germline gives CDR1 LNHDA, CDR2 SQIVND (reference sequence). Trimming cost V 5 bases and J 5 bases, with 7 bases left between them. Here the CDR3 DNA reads TGTGCCAGTAGTTACCAATATCAGCCCCAGCATTTT. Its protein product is CASSYQYQPQHF.